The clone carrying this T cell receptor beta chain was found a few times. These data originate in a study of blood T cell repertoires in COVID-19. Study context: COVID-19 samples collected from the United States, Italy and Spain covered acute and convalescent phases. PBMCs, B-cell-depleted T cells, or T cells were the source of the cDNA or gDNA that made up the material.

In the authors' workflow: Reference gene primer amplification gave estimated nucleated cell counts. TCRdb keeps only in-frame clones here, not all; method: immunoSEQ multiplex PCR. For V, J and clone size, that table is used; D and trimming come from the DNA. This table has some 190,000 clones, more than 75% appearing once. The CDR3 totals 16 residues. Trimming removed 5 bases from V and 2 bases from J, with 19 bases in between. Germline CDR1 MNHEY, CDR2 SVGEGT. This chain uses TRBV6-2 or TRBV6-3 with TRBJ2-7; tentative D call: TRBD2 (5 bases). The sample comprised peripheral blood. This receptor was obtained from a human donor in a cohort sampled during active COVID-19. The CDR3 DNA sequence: TGTGCCAGCAGTATGGCGGGTTCGAACCCTACCTACGAGCAGTACTTC. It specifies CASSMAGSNPTYEQYF.